The source of this T cell receptor beta chain is a study of cytomegalovirus exposure and HLA in healthy donors. Whole-study context: Sequencing of 150 million to 200 million T cells in an earlier analysis found approximately 120 million unique TCR beta sequences. Of the donors genotyped, 398 in all, around 76% fell in the Caucasian-associated ancestry cluster. Study observations and caveats: Upon later analysis, TCR association rates were observed to vary by HLA locus, being highest for DRB1 and lowest for HLA-C.

As regards this clone: Its target is unknown.

Though nominally healthy at sampling, donors likely had unrecorded immune exposures. The PCR was carried out with 60 Vbeta primers and 13 Jbeta primers. The data were produced by immunoSEQ multiplex PCR, yet TCRdb's version contains in-frame clones alone and is incomplete. Found here are 74,000 or so clones; the top ten clones hold approximately 1.5%. V dropped 6 bases and J dropped 4; count of bases not matched to a gene: 5. Germline lookup yields CDR1 WSHSY and CDR2 SAAADI. The CDR3 contains 14 residues. Sequencing was performed on PBMCs. This chain links TRBV10-2 with TRBJ2-7; 11 bases are shared with TRBD2. The sequence came from a woman aged 60 to 75 in good health and CMV-seronegative. The CDR3: CASSSGTSGYEQYF. The CDR3 DNA sequence: TGCGCCAGCAGCTCCGGGACTAGCGGTTACGAGCAGTACTTC.